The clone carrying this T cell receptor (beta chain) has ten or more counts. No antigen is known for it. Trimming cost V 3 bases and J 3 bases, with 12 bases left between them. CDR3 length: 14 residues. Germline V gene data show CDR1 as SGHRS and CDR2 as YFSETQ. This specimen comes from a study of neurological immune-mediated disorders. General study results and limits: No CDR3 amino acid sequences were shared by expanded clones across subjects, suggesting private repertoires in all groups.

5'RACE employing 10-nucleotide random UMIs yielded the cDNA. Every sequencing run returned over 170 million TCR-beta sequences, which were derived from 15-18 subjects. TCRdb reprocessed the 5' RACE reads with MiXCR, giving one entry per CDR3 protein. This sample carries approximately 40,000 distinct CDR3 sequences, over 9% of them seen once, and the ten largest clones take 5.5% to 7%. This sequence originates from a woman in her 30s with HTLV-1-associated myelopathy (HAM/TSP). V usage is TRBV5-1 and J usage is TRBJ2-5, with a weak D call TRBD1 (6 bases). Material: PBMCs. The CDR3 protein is CASSSSQGKETQYF. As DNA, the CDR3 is TGCGCCAGCAGCTCCTCACAGGGAAAAGAGACCCAGTACTTC.